The 8 T cell receptor beta chains in this list originate from one sample, sequenced in a study of shared clonotypes between healthy human individuals. CD8 cells regarded as naive lacked CD45RO, were positively chosen for CCR7, and omitted terminally differentiated effector memory CD45RA+ cells. Clones were sequenced by immunoSEQ multiplex PCR, and TCRdb holds only the in-frame ones, with some missing. The table includes some 2.1 million clones, approximately 95% detected once. The specimen was naive CD8+ T cells sorted from blood. All receptors derive from a man between 18 and 35 years old in good health.

This chain uses TRBV30 with TRBJ2-7; D is tentatively TRBD1 or TRBD2 (5 bases each). Trimming took off 1 base at V and 3 bases at J, with 10 bases between the two ends. CDR3 size: 13 residues. CDR1 GTSNPN and CDR2 SVGIG come from the germline V gene (reference sequence). In DNA form, the CDR3 reads TGTGCCTGGAGTGGTGGGGGTTTCTACGAGCAGTACTTC. It yields the protein CAWSGGGFYEQYF. The variable domain in full, completed from reference TRBV30 and TRBJ2-7, reads SQTIHQWPATLVQPVGSPLSLECTVEGTSNPNLYWYRQAAGRGLQLLFYSVGIGQISSEVPQNLSASRPQDRQFILSSKKLLLSDSGFYLCAWSGGGFYEQYFGPGTRLTVT.

Comment on this clone: Other DNA sequences in the same sample also yield this CDR3. CDR3 in amino acids: CASSLGGPRYEQYF. For the CDR3, the DNA is TGTGCCAGCAGTCTGGGAGGACCTCGCTACGAGCAGTACTTC. V and J are TRBV27 and TRBJ2-7, with a tentative D call TRBD2 (6 bases). The V end lost 5 bases, the J end lost 3 bases, and 14 bases lay between the germline ends. The germline V gene has CDR1 MNHEY and CDR2 SMNVEV (reference sequence). The CDR3 sequence is 14 residues long.

V is TRBV21-1 and J is TRBJ2-7; the listed D gene, TRBD2, was not tested against the DNA. TRBV21-1 is reported as a pseudogene. The CDR3 totals 17 residues. The chain's CDR3 is CASSKYRRRPQSGWQYF. DNA of the CDR3: TGTGCCAGCAGCAAATATAGGCGGCGTCCACAATCCGGGTGGCAGTACTTC.

The gene calls are TRBV2 and TRBJ2-5; tentatively, D is TRBD1 (6 bases). V lost 6 bases, J lost 4 bases, and 15 bases lay in between. The CDR3 length is 14 residues. The V gene's germline CDR1 is SNHLY and CDR2 FYNNEI. DNA for the CDR3: TGTGCCAGCAGGGGGGCCAGAAGTCCAGAGACCCAGTACTTC. Encoded protein: CASRGARSPETQYF. The full variable domain, in which reference TRBV2 and TRBJ2-5 provide the parts outside the CDR3, is EPEVTQTPSHQVTQMGQEVILRCVPISNHLYFYWYRQILGQKVEFLVSFYNNEISEKSEIFDDQFSVERPDGSNFTLKIRSTKLEDSAMYFCASRGARSPETQYFGPGTRLLVL.

The gene calls are TRBV20-1 and TRBJ1-1; D ambiguous. The CDR3 runs 11 residues. The V gene's germline CDR1 is DFQATT and CDR2 SNEGSKA (reference sequence). Between the trimmed V and J ends, which lost 6 bases and 2 bases, there was a span of 7 bases. CDR3 protein: CSAFINTEAFF. The CDR3 DNA reads TGCAGTGCCTTCATCAACACTGAAGCTTTCTTT.

The chain links TRBV5-1 to TRBJ2-2; D gene unclear. The CDR3 is 14 amino acids. CDR1 is SGHRS and CDR2 is YFSETQ in the germline V gene. Trimming left V 0 bases short and J 6 bases short, with 9 bases between. For the CDR3, the DNA is TGCGCCAGCAGCTTGGCCGGCAATCCCGGGGAGCTGTTTTTT. Translated: CASSLAGNPGELFF.

The rearrangement links TRBV4-2 to TRBJ1-2, with D perhaps matching TRBD1 (6 bases). This CDR3 comprises 12 residues. Germline-derived CDR1 and CDR2 are LGHNA and YNFKEQ. Trimming took off 8 bases at V and 6 bases at J, with 13 bases between the two ends. The CDR3 reads CASEGGKHGYTF. The DNA of the CDR3 is TGTGCCAGCGAAGGGGGGAAGCATGGCTACACCTTC.

On this clone itself: This sample also contains other DNA sequences that code for the same CDR3. This chain connects TRBV7-9 to TRBJ2-7; D remains unclear. V lost 3 bases, J lost 3 bases, and 3 bases lay in between. The V gene's germline CDR1 is SEHNR and CDR2 FQNEAQ (reference sequence). The CDR3 covers 11 residues. CDR3 loop: CASSLDYEQYF. CDR3 nucleotide sequence: TGTGCCAGCAGCTTGGACTACGAGCAGTACTTC.